This T cell receptor beta chain emerged from a study of shared clonotypes between healthy human individuals. Whole-study findings and limits: Read depth was anticipated to influence clonotype sharing among donors.

This CDR3 contains 17 residues. CDR1 is SGHVS, CDR2 FNYEAQ, per germline. Trimming removed 6 bases from V and 8 bases from J, with 23 bases in between. Points on this clone: The antigen is not known.

Method: immunoSEQ multiplex PCR; TCRdb's copy keeps in-frame clones and lacks some. The sample yields roughly 2 million clones, 85% to 95% seen once. The sequence was collected from a man aged 18 to 30 in good health. The chain employs TRBV7-6 and TRBJ1-6; D is uncertain. The sequenced material came from naive CD4+ T cells sorted from blood. Regarding subset: CD45RA+ positively selected. Written as DNA, the CDR3 is TGTGCCAGCAGTCTACGGAGTGGGGTGTTTATTGATTCACCCCTCCACTTT. It codes for CASSLRSGVFIDSPLHF.